This record covers a single T cell receptor (beta chain). These data come from a study of blood T cell repertoires in COVID-19. On the study more broadly: COVID-19 samples collected from the United States, Italy and Spain covered acute and convalescent phases. The analysed material was cDNA or gDNA that came from T cells, B-cell-depleted T cells, or PBMCs.

The data were produced by immunoSEQ multiplex PCR, yet TCRdb's version contains in-frame clones alone and is incomplete. This sample yields approximately 250,000 clones, of which 85% are seen a single time; approximately 9.6% belongs to the top ten. Trimming took off 2 bases at V and 1 base at J, with 14 bases between the two ends. Per the germline V gene, CDR1 is ENHRY and CDR2 is SYGVKD. The CDR3 totals 16 residues. Those who participated ranged in age from roughly 18 to 89 years and resided in approximately 23 US areas. Participants had their cohort set by participant-reported clinical history. The clonotype originates from a woman between 45 and 65 years old with acute COVID-19. The chain links TRBV10-3 to TRBJ1-1; tentatively, D is TRBD1 (5 bases). The source material was PBMCs or T cells enriched from blood (not recorded which). DNA for the CDR3: TGTGCCATCAGTGAGAGGGGAGGGGAACAGAACACTGAAGCTTTCTTT. Translating it yields CAISERGGEQNTEAFF.